This record covers a single T cell receptor beta chain. Its antigen is unknown. The sample originates from a study of T cell repertoires in cytomegalovirus infection. Study summary: Alongside well-studied HLA-B-restricted CMV epitopes, recently identified HLA-C-restricted CMV epitopes were also used. Matching HLA type, along with CMV infection, was indicated by public TCR beta signatures. Study conclusions and caveats: The cumulative frequency of public TCR beta families identified carriers of CMV plus the relevant HLA. Across the ex vivo response, the dominant clonotypes were HLA-C-restricted CMV-specific TCR beta clonotypes.

TCRdb re-analysed the reads in MiXCR, keeping a single row per CDR3 protein. Of about 570,000 distinct CDR3 sequences in the sample, around 40% are singletons; the top ten hold 48%. This specimen consisted of cultured PBMCs, obtained from culture after CMV antigen stimulation. The receptor comes from a human donor in good health (CMV status not recorded). Some clones in this sample may be carry-over from other donors' samples.

The CDR3 region is CASRRARASNTGELFF. The CDR3 DNA sequence: TGTGCCAGCAGACGAGCTCGCGCCTCGAACACCGGGGAGCTGTTTTTT. J is TRBJ2-2 and V is TRBV7-2; D remains ambiguous. Trimming took off 6 bases at V and 0 bases at J, with 14 bases between the two ends. CDR1 is SGHTA, CDR2 FQGNSA, per germline. The CDR3 sequence is 16 residues long.